Listed below are T cell receptor beta chains from one sample, sequenced in a study of blood T cell repertoires in COVID-19. Data came from immunoSEQ multiplex PCR; TCRdb stores just in-frame clones and leaves some out. The table records 250,000 to 300,000 clones, 80% to 95% of them present only once. The sample consisted of PBMCs or T cells enriched from blood (not recorded which). The receptors stem from a woman aged 25 to 39 who had recovered from COVID-19. CDR3s include the opening cysteine and the closing phenylalanine or tryptophan. The order of the fields is V gene, J gene, clone size, D gene, CDR3 DNA, CDR3 protein. D genes are given only for firm matches. Expanded clones get a size class; other rows say once, few or many, or leave the size out.

>TRBV9|TRBJ1-2|-|-
TGTGCCAGCAGCGTAGGGCGGGGGACATACTATGGCTACACCTTC
CASSVGRGTYYGYTF
>TRBV4-1|TRBJ1-5|-|-
TGCGCCAGCAGCCAAGGAACGGGGGTTGGACAGCCCCAGCATTTT
CASSQGTGVGQPQHF
>TRBV7-2|TRBJ2-3|-|TRBD2
TGTGCCAGCAGCCCTCTAGCGGGAGGGCCCCCAGATACGCAGTATTTT
CASSPLAGGPPDTQYF
>TRBV30|TRBJ2-1|-|TRBD2
TGTGCCTGGAGTCCAACTAGCGGGAGTGCCTACAATGAGCAGTTCTTC
CAWSPTSGSAYNEQFF
>TRBV21-1|TRBJ2-2|-|-
TGTGCCAGCAGCAAAATGGAGGGTTCGACTAGCGGAGAGAGAGACACCGGGGAGCTGTTTTTT
CASSKMEGSTSGERDTGELFF
>TRBV5-1|TRBJ2-7|once|TRBD2
TGCGCCAGCAGCTGGACTAGCGGGGTAACCTACGAGCAGTACTTC
CASSWTSGVTYEQYF
>TRBV18|TRBJ1-4|once|-
TGTGCCAGCTCACCACGGGGCAGGATAGGCGTTAATGAAAAACTGTTTTTT
CASSPRGRIGVNEKLFF
>TRBV6-2/TRBV6-3|TRBJ1-1|-|-
TGTGCCAGCAGTCTGGGGGGGAACACTGAAGCTTTCTTT
CASSLGGNTEAFF
>TRBV6-5|TRBJ2-7|few|-
TGTGCCAGCAGGTCCAGGGGTTCGTCCTACGAGCAGTACTTC
CASRSRGSSYEQYF
>TRBV29-1|TRBJ1-6|-|TRBD1
TGCAGCGTTGGGGACAGGAGTAATTCACCCCTCCACTTT
CSVGDRSNSPLHF
>TRBV6-1|TRBJ1-6|-|-
TGTGCCAGCAGTTCCGGGACACATAATTCACCCCTCCACTTT
CASSSGTHNSPLHF
>TRBV7-2|TRBJ1-1|-|-
TGTGCCAGCAGCTTGGTCGCAGGGTGGCCTGAAGCTTTCTTT
CASSLVAGWPEAFF
>TRBV28|TRBJ1-5|few|TRBD1
TGTGCCAGCAGTTTTTGGGGCGGACAGGGAGGCAATCAGCCCCAGCATTTT
CASSFWGGQGGNQPQHF
>TRBV30|TRBJ2-7|-|-
TGTGCCTGTAATAGCCGGGACAACGCCTACGAGCAGTACTTC
CACNSRDNAYEQYF
>TRBV3-1/TRBV3-2|TRBJ2-7|once|TRBD2
TGTGCCAGCAGCCAAGATCTGGGGGAGGGCTACGAGCAGTACTTC
CASSQDLGEGYEQYF
>TRBV7-2|TRBJ1-2|-|TRBD1
TGTGCCAGCAGCTTACAGGGGGCGCGGGACTATGGCTACACCTTC
CASSLQGARDYGYTF
>TRBV7-8|TRBJ2-7|-|-
TGTGCCAGCAGCATGGACAGATCCTACGAGCAGTACTTC
CASSMDRSYEQYF
>TRBV25-1|TRBJ1-4|-|TRBD1
TGTGCCAGCAGTGATGGGGACAGGTCAAAACTGTTTTTT
CASSDGDRSKLFF
>TRBV6-5|TRBJ2-7|-|TRBD2
TGTGCCAGCAGATCCCAAGCGGGACCCTCACACGAGCAGTACTTC
CASRSQAGPSHEQYF
>TRBV7-2|TRBJ1-1|-|-
TGTGCCAGCATCCCCATAGGGGGGGCGCAGACTGAAGCTTTCTTT
CASIPIGGAQTEAFF
>TRBV28|TRBJ2-7|-|TRBD2
TGTGCCAGCACACCTGGACTAGGCCGCTACGAGCAGTACTTC
CASTPGLGRYEQYF
>TRBV19|TRBJ2-2|-|-
TGTGCCAGTAGCATCTTAGCGATAACGAACACCGGGGAGCTGTTTTTT
CASSILAITNTGELFF
>TRBV27|TRBJ1-5|-|-
TGTGCCAGCAAGGGGGTAGCCGACTCCGGCAATCAGCCCCAGCATTTT
CASKGVADSGNQPQHF
>TRBV10-3|TRBJ1-6|-|-
TGTGCCACGGCGGAGGATTCACCCCTCCACTTT
CATAEDSPLHF
>TRBV7-9|TRBJ2-7|-|TRBD2
TGTGCCAGCAGCTTTCGACCGGGACTAGGTATCTACGAGCAGTACTTC
CASSFRPGLGIYEQYF
>TRBV7-2|TRBJ1-4|-|TRBD1
TGTGCCAGCAGCGAACAGGGGGCTGCGGGGGAAAAACTGTTTTTT
CASSEQGAAGEKLFF
>TRBV29-1|TRBJ1-3|-|TRBD1
TGCAGCGTGTTGGGACAGCCCTCTGGAAACACCATATATTTT
CSVLGQPSGNTIYF